These 4 T cell receptor beta chains were sequenced from one sample in a study of memory CD4+ T cells and cytomegalovirus serostatus. The sort gate was single viable CD3+CD4+CD8-CD45RO+ cells for memory CD4+ T cells. Generated by immunoSEQ multiplex PCR, the TCRdb table keeps only in-frame clones and is missing some. The table lists some 58,000 clones, roughly four fifths of them singletons. Input material: memory CD4+ T cells from blood. The receptors come from an adult in good health and CMV-seronegative.

The chain couples TRBV4-2 to TRBJ1-5, with D unclear. CDR1 is LGHNA and CDR2 is YNFKEQ in the germline V gene. CDR3 length equals 16 residues. V lost 4 bases to trimming and J lost 0 bases, with 13 bases between them. CDR3 nucleotides: TGTGCCAGCAGCCCGCAGGCAGGAGATAGCAATCAGCCCCAGCATTTT. Protein: CASSPQAGDSNQPQHF.

This sequence joins TRBV11-2 and TRBJ2-7; D unresolved. V shed 0 bases and J shed 3 bases, with 6 bases lying between them. Germline loops: CDR1 SGHAT, CDR2 FQNNGV. This CDR3 is 13 amino acids long. CDR3 DNA: TGTGCCAGCAGCTTAGAATTGGGCTACGAGCAGTACTTC. Translated: CASSLELGYEQYF.

The chain uses TRBV28 and TRBJ1-2; D might be TRBD1 (6 bases). Germline CDR1 reads MDHEN; CDR2 reads SYDVKM. V was cut by 6 bases and J by 4 bases, with 12 bases left in between. The CDR3 runs 13 residues. CDR3 region: CASSPGVIYGYTF. For the CDR3, the DNA is TGTGCCAGCAGCCCAGGGGTTATCTATGGCTACACCTTC.

A note on this clone: Different DNA sequences within this sample yield the same CDR3. The V and J genes are TRBV5-1 and TRBJ2-7; D gene uncertain. V lost 0 bases and J lost 0, with 7 bases in between. The length of the CDR3 is 14 residues. CDR1 and CDR2 (germline): SGHRS, YFSETQ. The CDR3 protein is CASSLDGSSYEQYF. CDR3 bases: TGCGCCAGCAGCTTGGATGGGTCCTCCTACGAGCAGTACTTC.